Shown below are 3 T cell receptor beta chains from a single sample sequenced in a study of blood T cell repertoires in COVID-19. Using immunoSEQ multiplex PCR, the repertoire was profiled, and TCRdb retains in-frame clones only, with some absent. Of some 120,000 clones listed, approximately 90% are singletons. The sequenced sample consisted of peripheral blood. The receptors originated from a human donor in a cohort sampled during active COVID-19.

The rearrangement uses TRBV18 and TRBJ2-1; D might be TRBD1 (6 bases). This CDR3 region has 15 residues. Trimming pared 3 bases from V and 6 bases from J, leaving 15 bases between. CDR1 is KGHSH and CDR2 is LQKENI in the germline V gene. CDR3 DNA sequence: TGTGCCAGCTCACCGAGGGGACATACCTCCAATGAGCAGTTCTTC. Translation: CASSPRGHTSNEQFF.

This chain links TRBV4-2 with TRBJ2-5; 13 bases fit TRBD2. J lost 2 bases, V lost 1 base, and 1 base had no gene match. CDR3 length equals 16 residues. The V gene's germline CDR1 is LGHNA and CDR2 YNFKEQ. CDR3 bases: TGTGCCAGCAGCCAAGGGGGACTAGCGGGGCAAGAGACCCAGTACTTC. Translated: CASSQGGLAGQETQYF.

This sequence joins TRBV28 and TRBJ2-7; D is ambiguous. Trimming took 3 bases from V and 7 from J, leaving 13 bases between them. The CDR3 consists of 13 residues. The germline V gene has CDR1 MDHEN and CDR2 SYDVKM. In DNA form, the CDR3 reads TGTGCCAGCAGTTTGGTCCCCCAGTGGGAGCAGTACTTC. This codes for CASSLVPQWEQYF.